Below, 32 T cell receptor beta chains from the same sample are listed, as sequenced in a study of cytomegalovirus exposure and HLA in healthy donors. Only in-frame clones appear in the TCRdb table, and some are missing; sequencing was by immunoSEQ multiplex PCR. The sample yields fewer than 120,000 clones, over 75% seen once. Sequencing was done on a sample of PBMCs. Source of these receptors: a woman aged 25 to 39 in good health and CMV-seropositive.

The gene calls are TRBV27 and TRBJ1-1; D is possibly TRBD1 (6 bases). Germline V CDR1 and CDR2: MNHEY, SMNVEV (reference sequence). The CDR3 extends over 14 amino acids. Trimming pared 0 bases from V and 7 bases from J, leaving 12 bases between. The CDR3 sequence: CASSLSSPQGEAFF. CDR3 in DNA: TGTGCCAGCAGTTTATCCTCCCCACAGGGTGAAGCTTTCTTT.

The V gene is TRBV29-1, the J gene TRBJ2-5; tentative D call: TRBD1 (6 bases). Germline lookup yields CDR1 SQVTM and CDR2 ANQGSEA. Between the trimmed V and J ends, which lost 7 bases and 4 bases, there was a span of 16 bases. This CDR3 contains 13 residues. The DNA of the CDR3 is TGCAGCGGAGGGGGAGTAGGGGTAGAGACCCAGTACTTC. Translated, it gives CSGGGVGVETQYF.

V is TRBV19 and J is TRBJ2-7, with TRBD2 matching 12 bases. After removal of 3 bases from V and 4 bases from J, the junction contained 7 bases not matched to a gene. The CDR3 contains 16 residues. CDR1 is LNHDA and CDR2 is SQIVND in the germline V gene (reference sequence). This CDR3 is CASSMIPGTSGYEQYF. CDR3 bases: TGTGCCAGTAGTATGATACCCGGGACTAGCGGGTACGAGCAGTACTTC.

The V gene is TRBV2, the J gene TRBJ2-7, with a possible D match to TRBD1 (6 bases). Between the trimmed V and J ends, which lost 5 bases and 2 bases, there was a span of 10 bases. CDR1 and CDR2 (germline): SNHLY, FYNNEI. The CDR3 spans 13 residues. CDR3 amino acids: CASSMGAAYEQYF. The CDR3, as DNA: TGTGCCAGCAGTATGGGGGCGGCCTACGAGCAGTACTTC.

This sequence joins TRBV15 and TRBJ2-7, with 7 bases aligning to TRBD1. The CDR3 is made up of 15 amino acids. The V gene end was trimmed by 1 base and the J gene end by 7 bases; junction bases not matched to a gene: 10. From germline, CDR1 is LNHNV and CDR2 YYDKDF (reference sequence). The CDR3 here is CATSRAGTDPGEQYF. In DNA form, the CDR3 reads TGTGCCACCAGCAGAGCTGGGACAGACCCTGGGGAGCAGTACTTC.

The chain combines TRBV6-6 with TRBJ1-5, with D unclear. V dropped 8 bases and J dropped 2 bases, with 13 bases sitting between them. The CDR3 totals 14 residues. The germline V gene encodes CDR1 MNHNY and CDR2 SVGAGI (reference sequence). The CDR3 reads CASQTPGGNQPQHF. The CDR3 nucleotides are TGTGCCAGCCAAACCCCGGGAGGCAATCAGCCCCAGCATTTT.

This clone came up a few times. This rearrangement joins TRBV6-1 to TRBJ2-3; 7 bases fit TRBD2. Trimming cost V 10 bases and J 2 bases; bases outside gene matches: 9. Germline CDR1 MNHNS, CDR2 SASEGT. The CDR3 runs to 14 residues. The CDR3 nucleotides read TGTGCCATACAAGCGGGGATTTCCACAGATACGCAGTATTTT. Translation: CAIQAGISTDTQYF.

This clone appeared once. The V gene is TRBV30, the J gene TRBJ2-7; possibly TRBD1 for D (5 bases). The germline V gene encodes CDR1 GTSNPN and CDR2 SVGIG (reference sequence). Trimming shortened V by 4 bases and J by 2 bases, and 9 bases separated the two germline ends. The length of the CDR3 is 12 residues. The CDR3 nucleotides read TGTGCCTGGACCTCAGGGACCTACGAGCAGTACTTC. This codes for CAWTSGTYEQYF.

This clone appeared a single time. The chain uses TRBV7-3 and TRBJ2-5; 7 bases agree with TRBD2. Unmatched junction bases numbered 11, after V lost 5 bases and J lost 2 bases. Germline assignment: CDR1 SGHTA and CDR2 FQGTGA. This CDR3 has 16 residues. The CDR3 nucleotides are TGTGCCAGCAGCGCACAGAGCGGGGCAGTTCAAGAGACCCAGTACTTC. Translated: CASSAQSGAVQETQYF.

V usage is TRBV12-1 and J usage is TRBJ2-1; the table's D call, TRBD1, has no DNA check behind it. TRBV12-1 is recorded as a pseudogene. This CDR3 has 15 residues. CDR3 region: CASSADRDRDNEQFF. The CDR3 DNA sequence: TGTGCCAGCAGCGCAGACAGGGATAGGGACAATGAGCAGTTCTTC.

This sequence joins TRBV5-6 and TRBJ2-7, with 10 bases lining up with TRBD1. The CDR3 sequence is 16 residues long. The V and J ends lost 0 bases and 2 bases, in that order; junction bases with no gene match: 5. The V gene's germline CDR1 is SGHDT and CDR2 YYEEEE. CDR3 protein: CASSLVRTGGTYEQYF. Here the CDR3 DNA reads TGTGCCAGCAGCTTGGTTCGGACAGGGGGAACCTACGAGCAGTACTTC.

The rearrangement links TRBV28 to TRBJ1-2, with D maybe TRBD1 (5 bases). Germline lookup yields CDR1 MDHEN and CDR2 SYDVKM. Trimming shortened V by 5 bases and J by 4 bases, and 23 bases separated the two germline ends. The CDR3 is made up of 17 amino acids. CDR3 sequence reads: CASSPRTPGPSGYGYTF. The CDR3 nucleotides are TGTGCCAGCAGTCCTCGAACACCAGGGCCGTCTGGCTATGGCTACACCTTC.

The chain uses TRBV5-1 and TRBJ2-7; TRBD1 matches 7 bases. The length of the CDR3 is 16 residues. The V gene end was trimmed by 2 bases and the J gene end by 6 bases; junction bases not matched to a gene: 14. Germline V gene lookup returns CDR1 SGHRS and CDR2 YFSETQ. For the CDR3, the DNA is TGCGCCAGCAGCTTCCTGACAGGGAGAGAAAAAAGCGAGCAGTACTTC. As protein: CASSFLTGREKSEQYF.

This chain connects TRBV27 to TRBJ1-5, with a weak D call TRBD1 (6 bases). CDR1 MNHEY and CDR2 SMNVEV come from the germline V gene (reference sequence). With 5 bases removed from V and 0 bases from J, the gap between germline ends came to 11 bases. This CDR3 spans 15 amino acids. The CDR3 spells CASSPGQSSNQPQHF. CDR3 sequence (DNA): TGTGCCAGCAGTCCTGGACAGTCTAGCAATCAGCCCCAGCATTTT.

CDR3: CASSQGQGGNEQFF. CDR3 coding DNA: TGCGCCAGCAGCCAGGGACAGGGGGGAAATGAGCAGTTCTTC. The chain is built from TRBV4-1 and TRBJ2-1, with 11 bases that match TRBD1. V shed 3 bases, J shed 7 bases, and the junction held 2 bases outside the gene matches. Germline values: CDR1 MGHRA, CDR2 YSYEKL. The CDR3 is 14 amino acids.

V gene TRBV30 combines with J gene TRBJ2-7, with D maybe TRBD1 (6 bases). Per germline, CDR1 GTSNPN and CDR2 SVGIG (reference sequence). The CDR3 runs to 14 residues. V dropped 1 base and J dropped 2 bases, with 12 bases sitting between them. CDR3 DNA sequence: TGTGCCTGGAGTGGGACAGCCAGACCCTACGAGCAGTACTTC. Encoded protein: CAWSGTARPYEQYF. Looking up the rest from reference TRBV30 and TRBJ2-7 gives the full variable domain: SQTIHQWPATLVQPVGSPLSLECTVEGTSNPNLYWYRQAAGRGLQLLFYSVGIGQISSEVPQNLSASRPQDRQFILSSKKLLLSDSGFYLCAWSGTARPYEQYFGPGTRLTVT.

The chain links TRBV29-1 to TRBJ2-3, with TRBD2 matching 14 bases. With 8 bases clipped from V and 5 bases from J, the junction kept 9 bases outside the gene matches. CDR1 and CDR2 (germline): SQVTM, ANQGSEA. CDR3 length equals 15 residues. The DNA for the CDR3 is TGCAGCTCTACGGGACTAGCGGGAGCGGTAGATACGCAGTATTTT. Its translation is CSSTGLAGAVDTQYF.

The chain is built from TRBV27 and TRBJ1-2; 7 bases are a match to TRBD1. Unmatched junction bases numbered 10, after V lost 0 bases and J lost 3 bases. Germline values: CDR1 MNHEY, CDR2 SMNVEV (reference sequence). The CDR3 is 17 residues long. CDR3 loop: CASSLSSTGDVYYGYTF. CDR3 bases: TGTGCCAGCAGTTTATCGAGCACAGGGGACGTCTACTATGGCTACACCTTC.

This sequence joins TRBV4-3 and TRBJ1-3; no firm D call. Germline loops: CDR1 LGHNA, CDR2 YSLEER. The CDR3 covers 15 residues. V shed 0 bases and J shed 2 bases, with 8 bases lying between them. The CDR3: CASSQDGIPGNTIYF. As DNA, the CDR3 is TGCGCCAGCAGCCAAGATGGCATCCCTGGAAACACCATATATTTT.

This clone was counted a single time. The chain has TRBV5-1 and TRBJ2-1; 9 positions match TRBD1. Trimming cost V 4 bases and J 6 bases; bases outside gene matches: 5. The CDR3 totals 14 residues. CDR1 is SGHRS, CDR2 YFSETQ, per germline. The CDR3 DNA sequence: TGCGCCAGCAGCCCGGGACAGGGTATCAATGAGCAGTTCTTC. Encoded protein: CASSPGQGINEQFF.

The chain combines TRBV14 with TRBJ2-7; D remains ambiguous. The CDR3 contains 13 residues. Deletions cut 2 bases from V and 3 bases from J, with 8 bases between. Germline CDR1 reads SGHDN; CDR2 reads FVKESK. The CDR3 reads CASSQRHDYEQYF. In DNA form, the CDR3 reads TGTGCCAGCAGCCAACGACATGACTACGAGCAGTACTTC.

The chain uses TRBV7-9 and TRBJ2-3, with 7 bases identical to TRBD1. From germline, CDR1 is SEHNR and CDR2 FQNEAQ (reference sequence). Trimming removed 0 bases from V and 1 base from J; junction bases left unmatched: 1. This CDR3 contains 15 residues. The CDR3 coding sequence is TGTGCCAGCAGCTTAGCCGGGACAGGCACAGATACGCAGTATTTT. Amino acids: CASSLAGTGTDTQYF. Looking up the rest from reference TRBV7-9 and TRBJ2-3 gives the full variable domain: DTGVSQNPRHKITKRGQNVTFRCDPISEHNRLYWYRQTLGQGPEFLTYFQNEAQLEKSRLLSDRFSAERPKGSFSTLEIQRTEQGDSAMYLCASSLAGTGTDTQYFGPGTRLTVL.

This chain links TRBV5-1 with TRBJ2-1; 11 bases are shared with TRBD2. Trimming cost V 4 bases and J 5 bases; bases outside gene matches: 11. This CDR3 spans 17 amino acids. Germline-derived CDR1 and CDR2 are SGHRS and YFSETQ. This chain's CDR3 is CASSPGLAGGKNNEQFF. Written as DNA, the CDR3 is TGCGCCAGCAGCCCAGGACTAGCGGGTGGGAAGAACAATGAGCAGTTCTTC.

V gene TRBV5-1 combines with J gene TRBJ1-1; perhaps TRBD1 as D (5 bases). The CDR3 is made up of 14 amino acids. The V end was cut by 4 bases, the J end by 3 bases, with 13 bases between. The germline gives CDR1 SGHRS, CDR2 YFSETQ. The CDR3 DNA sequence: TGCGCCAGCAGCCTCACAGGAGTCCACACTGAAGCTTTCTTT. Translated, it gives CASSLTGVHTEAFF. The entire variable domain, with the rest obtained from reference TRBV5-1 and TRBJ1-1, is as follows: KAGVTQTPRYLIKTRGQQVTLSCSPISGHRSVSWYQQTPGQGLQFLFEYFSETQRNKGNFPGRFSGRQFSNSRSEMNVSTLELGDSALYLCASSLTGVHTEAFFGQGTRLTVV.

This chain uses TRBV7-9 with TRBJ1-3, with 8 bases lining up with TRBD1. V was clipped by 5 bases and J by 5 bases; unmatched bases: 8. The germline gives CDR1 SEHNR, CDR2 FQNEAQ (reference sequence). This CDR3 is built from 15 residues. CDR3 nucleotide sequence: TGTGCCAGCAGCCCCCGTCAGGGGGCGAGAAACACCATATATTTT. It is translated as CASSPRQGARNTIYF.

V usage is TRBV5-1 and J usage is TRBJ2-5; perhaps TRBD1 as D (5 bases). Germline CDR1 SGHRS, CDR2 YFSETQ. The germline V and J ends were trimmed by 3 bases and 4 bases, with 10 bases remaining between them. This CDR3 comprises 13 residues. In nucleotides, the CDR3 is TGCGCCAGCAGCTGGTGGCAGGGAGAGACCCAGTACTTC. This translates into CASSWWQGETQYF.

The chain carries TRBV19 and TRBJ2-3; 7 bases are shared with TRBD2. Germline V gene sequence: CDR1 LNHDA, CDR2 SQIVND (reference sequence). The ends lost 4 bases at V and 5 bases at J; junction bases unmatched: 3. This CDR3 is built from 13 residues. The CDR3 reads CASSSGGQDTQYF. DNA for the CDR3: TGTGCCAGTAGTAGCGGGGGTCAAGATACGCAGTATTTT.

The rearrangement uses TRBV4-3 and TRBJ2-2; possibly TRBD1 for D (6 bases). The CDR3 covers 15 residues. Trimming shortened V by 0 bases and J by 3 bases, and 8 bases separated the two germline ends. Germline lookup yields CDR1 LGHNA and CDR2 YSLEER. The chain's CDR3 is CASSQETGYTGELFF. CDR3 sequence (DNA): TGCGCCAGCAGCCAAGAGACAGGCTACACCGGGGAGCTGTTTTTT.

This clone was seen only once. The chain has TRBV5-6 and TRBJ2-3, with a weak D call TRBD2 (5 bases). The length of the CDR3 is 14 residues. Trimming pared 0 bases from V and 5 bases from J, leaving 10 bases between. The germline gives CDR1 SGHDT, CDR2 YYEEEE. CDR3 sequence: CASSLASRGDTQYF. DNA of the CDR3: TGTGCCAGCAGCTTGGCCTCTCGGGGAGATACGCAGTATTTT.

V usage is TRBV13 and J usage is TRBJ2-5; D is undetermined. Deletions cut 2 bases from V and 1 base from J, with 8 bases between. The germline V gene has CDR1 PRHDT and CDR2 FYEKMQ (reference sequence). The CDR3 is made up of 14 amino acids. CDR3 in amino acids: CASSLTGPQETQYF. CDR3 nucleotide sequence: TGTGCCAGCAGCTTAACGGGTCCCCAAGAGACCCAGTACTTC. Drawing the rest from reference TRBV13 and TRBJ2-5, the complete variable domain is AAGVIQSPRHLIKEKRETATLKCYPIPRHDTVYWYQQGPGQDPQFLISFYEKMQSDKGSIPDRFSAQQFSDYHSELNMSSLELGDSALYFCASSLTGPQETQYFGPGTRLLVL.

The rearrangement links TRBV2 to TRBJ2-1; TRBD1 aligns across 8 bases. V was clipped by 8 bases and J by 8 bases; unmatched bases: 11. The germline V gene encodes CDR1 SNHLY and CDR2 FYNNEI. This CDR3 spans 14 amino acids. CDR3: CASFGQGRWHEQFF. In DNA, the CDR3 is TGTGCCAGCTTCGGACAGGGAAGATGGCATGAGCAGTTCTTC.

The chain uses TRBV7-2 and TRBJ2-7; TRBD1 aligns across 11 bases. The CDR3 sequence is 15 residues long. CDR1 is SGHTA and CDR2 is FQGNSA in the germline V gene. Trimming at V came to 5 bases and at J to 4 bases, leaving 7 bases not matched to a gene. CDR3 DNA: TGTGCCAGCAGCATATCGGGACAGGGGGTTTACGAGCAGTACTTC. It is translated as CASSISGQGVYEQYF.